This T cell receptor (beta chain) was documented in a study of cytomegalovirus exposure and HLA in healthy donors. Germline lookup yields CDR1 GTSNPN and CDR2 SVGIG (reference sequence). This CDR3 comprises 16 residues. J gave up 2 bases and V 0 bases, and 9 bases lay outside the gene matches. The PCR employed 60 Vbeta primers together with 13 Jbeta primers. Libraries were prepared by immunoSEQ multiplex PCR; TCRdb keeps only in-frame clonotypes and omits some of them. The sample includes about 92,000 clones, over 70% seen only once; the top ten take roughly 1.3%. Source material: PBMCs. The sequence came from a girl aged 2-10 years in good health and CMV-seropositive. The chain is built from TRBV30 and TRBJ1-1; TRBD1 agrees at 7 bases. In DNA form, the CDR3 reads TGTGCCTGGAGTGTAGGTCAGGGACAGTTTAACACTGAAGCTTTCTTT. This encodes CAWSVGQGQFNTEAFF.